This T cell receptor (beta chain) was recorded in a study of cytomegalovirus exposure and HLA in healthy donors. The PCR had 60 Vbeta and 13 Jbeta primers. Under the authors' procedure: Per a later analysis, the number of unique TCR beta chains was approximately 80 million, of which 9 million to 14 million were shared. Clones were sequenced by immunoSEQ multiplex PCR, and TCRdb holds only the in-frame ones, with some missing. V and J calls and clone size follow that table, whereas D and trimming were derived from the DNA. The sample carries roughly 150,000 clones, roughly 82% recorded once. The sequencing input was PBMCs. The TCR comes from a woman aged 45-65 years in good health and CMV-seropositive.

Here the CDR3 DNA reads TGTGCCAGCAGCCGATACGGGAGGACGACTAATGAAAAACTGTTTTTT. Translated, it gives CASSRYGRTTNEKLFF. V gene TRBV5-8 combines with J gene TRBJ1-4; D unresolved. V gave up 4 bases and J gave up 2 bases, with 15 bases separating them. Germline V gene sequence: CDR1 SGHTS, CDR2 YDEGEE. The CDR3 sequence is 16 residues long.